This T cell receptor beta chain appears in the sequencing data of a study of T cell responses to AZD1222 COVID-19 vaccine. As for the study in general: Both about-4-week and about-12-week second-dose recipients were combined. Study-level results: Receipt of two AZD1222 doses was followed by a rise in Spike-specific TCR breadth and depth. There were mostly white British donors and more females than males, and clonal diversity was possibly underestimated.

V was trimmed by 4 bases and J by 9 bases, leaving 18 bases between them. This CDR3 has 16 residues. Per germline, CDR1 KGHDR and CDR2 SFDVKD. About this clone itself: Its antigen is as yet unknown.

Assay: immunoSEQ multiplex PCR; the TCRdb copy retains only in-frame clones and omits some. The table shows 88,000 or so clones, with around 86% occurring only once. The specimen was peripheral blood, collected on day 0 of AZD1222 vaccination. This clonotype originated in an adult in good health. The chain uses TRBV24-1 and TRBJ1-6, with D hard to call. This CDR3 reads CATSERQLTVGSPLHF. In DNA, the CDR3 is TGTGCCACCAGTGAACGCCAACTCACTGTTGGTTCACCCCTCCACTTT.